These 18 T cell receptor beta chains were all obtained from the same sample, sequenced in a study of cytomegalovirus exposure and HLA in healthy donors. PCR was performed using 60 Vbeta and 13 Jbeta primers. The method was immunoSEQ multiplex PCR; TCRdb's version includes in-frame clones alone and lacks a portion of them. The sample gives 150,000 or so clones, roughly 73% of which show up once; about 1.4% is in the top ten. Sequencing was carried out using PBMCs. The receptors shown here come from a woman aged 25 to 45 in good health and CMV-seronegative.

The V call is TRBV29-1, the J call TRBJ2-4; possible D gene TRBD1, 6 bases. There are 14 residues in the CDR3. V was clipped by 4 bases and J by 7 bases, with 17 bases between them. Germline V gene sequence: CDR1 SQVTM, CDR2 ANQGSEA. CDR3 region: CSVGEWRQGNIQYF. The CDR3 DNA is TGCAGCGTTGGGGAGTGGAGGCAGGGGAACATTCAGTACTTC.

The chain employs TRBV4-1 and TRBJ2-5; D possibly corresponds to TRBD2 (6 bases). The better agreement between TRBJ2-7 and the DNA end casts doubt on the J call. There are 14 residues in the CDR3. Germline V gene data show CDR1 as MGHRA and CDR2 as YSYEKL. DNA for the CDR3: TGCGCCAGCAGCCATAGGGACTTACTCTACGAGCAGTACTTC. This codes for CASSHRDLLYEQYF.

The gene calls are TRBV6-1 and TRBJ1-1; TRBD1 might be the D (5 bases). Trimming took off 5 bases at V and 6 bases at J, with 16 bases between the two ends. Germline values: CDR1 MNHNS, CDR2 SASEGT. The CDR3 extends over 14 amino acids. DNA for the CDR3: TGTGCCAGCAGTCTGCACCAGGGATCCCCTGAAGCTTTCTTT. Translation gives CASSLHQGSPEAFF.

CDR3 sequence (DNA): TGTGCCAGCAGCCCCGGGACTAGCGGGGGATCCTACGAGCAGTACTTC. The encoded protein is CASSPGTSGGSYEQYF. The chain uses TRBV7-9 and TRBJ2-7; 14 positions match TRBD2. The germline CDR1 and CDR2 sequences are SEHNR and FQNEAQ (reference sequence). The CDR3 contains 16 residues. V lost 5 bases and J lost 1; bases outside the gene matches: 4.

The CDR3: CSVVVGSGDYGYTF. CDR3 DNA: TGCAGCGTTGTGGTAGGGTCAGGGGACTATGGCTACACCTTC. The V call is TRBV29-1, the J call TRBJ1-2; the D gene is possibly TRBD1 (6 bases). V was shortened by 4 bases and J by 3 bases, with 15 bases between the two germline ends. CDR1 is SQVTM and CDR2 is ANQGSEA in the germline V gene. CDR3 length equals 14 residues. Full variable domain (missing parts from reference TRBV29-1 and TRBJ1-2): SAVISQKPSRDICQRGTSLTIQCQVDSQVTMMFWYRQQPGQSLTLIATANQGSEATYESGFVIDKFPISRPNLTFSTLTVSNMSPEDSSIYLCSVVVGSGDYGYTFGSGTRLTVV.

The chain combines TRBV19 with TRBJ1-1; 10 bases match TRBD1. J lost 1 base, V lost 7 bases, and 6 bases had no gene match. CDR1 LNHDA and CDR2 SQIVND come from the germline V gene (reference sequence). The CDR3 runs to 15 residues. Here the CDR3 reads CASTDRGRGNTEAFF. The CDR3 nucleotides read TGTGCCAGTACCGACAGGGGGCGTGGGAACACTGAAGCTTTCTTT.

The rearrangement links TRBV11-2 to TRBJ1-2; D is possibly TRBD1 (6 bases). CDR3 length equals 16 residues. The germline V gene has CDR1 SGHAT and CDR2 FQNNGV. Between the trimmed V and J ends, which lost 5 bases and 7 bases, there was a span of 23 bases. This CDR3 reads CASSPTPTGQGGGYTF. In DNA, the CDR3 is TGTGCCAGCAGCCCGACGCCTACGGGACAAGGGGGTGGCTACACCTTC. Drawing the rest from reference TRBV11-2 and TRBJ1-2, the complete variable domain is EAGVAQSPRYKIIEKRQSVAFWCNPISGHATLYWYQQILGQGPKLLIQFQNNGVVDDSQLPKDRFSAERLKGVDSTLKIQPAKLEDSAVYLCASSPTPTGQGGGYTFGSGTRLTVV.

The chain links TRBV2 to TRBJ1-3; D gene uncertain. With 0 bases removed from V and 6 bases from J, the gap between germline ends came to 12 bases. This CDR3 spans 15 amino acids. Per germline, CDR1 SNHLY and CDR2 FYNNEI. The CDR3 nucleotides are TGTGCCAGCAGTGAAGCTGGAGGGTTGAAAAACACCATATATTTT. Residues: CASSEAGGLKNTIYF.

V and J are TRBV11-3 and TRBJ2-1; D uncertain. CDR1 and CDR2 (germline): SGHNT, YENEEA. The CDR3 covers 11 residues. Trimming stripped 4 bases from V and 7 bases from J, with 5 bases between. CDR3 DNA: TGTGCCAGCAGCTCAAAAAATGAGCAGTTCTTC. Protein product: CASSSKNEQFF.

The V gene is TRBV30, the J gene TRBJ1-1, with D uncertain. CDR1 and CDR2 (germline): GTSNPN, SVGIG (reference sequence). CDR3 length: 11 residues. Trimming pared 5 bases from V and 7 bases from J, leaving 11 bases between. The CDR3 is CAWGLNGEAFF. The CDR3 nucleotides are TGTGCCTGGGGTTTGAACGGTGAAGCTTTCTTT.

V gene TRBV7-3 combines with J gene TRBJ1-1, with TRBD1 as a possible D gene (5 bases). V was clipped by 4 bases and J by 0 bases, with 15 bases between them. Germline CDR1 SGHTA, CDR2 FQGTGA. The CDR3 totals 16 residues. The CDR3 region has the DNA TGTGCCAGCAGCTCCATGACGGACAACATGAACACTGAAGCTTTCTTT. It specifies CASSSMTDNMNTEAFF.

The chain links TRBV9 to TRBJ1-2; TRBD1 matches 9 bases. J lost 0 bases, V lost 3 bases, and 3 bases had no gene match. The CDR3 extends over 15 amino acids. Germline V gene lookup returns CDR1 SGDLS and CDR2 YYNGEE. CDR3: CASSGWDRANYGYTF. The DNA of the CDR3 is TGTGCCAGCAGCGGATGGGACAGGGCTAACTATGGCTACACCTTC.

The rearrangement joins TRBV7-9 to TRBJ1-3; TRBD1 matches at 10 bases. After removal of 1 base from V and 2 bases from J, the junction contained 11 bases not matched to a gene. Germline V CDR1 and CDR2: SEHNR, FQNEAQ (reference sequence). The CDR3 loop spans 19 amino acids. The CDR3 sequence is CASSLGRVTGTGAGNTIYF. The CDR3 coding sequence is TGTGCCAGCAGCTTAGGAAGGGTCACCGGGACAGGGGCTGGAAACACCATATATTTT.

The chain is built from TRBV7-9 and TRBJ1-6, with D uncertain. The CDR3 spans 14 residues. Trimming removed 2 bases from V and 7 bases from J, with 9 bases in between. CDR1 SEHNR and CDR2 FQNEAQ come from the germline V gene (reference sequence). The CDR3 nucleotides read TGTGCCAGCAGCTTAACGTCGGAGAATTCACCCCTCCACTTT. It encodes CASSLTSENSPLHF.

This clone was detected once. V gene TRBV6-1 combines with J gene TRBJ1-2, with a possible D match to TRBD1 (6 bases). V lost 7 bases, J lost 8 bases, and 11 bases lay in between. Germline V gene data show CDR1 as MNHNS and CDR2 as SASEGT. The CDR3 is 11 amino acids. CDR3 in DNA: TGTGCCAGCAACTACCAGGGGGGCTACACCTTC. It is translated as CASNYQGGYTF.

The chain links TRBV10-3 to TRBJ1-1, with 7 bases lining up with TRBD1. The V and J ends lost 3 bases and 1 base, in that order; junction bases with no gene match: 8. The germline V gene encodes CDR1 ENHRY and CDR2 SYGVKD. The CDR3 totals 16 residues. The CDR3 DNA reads TGTGCCATCAGTGACAGGGGGAAAAGGGGGAACACTGAAGCTTTCTTT. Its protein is CAISDRGKRGNTEAFF.

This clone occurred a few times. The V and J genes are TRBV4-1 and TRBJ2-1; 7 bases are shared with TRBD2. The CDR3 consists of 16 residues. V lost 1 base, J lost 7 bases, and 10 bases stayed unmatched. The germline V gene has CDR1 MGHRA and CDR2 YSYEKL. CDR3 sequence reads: CASSQVWGGVWNEQFF. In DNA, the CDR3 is TGCGCCAGCAGCCAAGTCTGGGGGGGTGTCTGGAATGAGCAGTTCTTC.

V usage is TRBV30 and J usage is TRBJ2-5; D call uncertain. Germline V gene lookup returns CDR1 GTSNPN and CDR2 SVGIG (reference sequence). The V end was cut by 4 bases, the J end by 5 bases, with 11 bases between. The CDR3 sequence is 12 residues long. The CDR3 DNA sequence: TGTGCCTGGAAACCCGATGCGGAGACCCAGTACTTC. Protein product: CAWKPDAETQYF. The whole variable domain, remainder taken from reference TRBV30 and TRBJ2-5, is SQTIHQWPATLVQPVGSPLSLECTVEGTSNPNLYWYRQAAGRGLQLLFYSVGIGQISSEVPQNLSASRPQDRQFILSSKKLLLSDSGFYLCAWKPDAETQYFGPGTRLLVL.